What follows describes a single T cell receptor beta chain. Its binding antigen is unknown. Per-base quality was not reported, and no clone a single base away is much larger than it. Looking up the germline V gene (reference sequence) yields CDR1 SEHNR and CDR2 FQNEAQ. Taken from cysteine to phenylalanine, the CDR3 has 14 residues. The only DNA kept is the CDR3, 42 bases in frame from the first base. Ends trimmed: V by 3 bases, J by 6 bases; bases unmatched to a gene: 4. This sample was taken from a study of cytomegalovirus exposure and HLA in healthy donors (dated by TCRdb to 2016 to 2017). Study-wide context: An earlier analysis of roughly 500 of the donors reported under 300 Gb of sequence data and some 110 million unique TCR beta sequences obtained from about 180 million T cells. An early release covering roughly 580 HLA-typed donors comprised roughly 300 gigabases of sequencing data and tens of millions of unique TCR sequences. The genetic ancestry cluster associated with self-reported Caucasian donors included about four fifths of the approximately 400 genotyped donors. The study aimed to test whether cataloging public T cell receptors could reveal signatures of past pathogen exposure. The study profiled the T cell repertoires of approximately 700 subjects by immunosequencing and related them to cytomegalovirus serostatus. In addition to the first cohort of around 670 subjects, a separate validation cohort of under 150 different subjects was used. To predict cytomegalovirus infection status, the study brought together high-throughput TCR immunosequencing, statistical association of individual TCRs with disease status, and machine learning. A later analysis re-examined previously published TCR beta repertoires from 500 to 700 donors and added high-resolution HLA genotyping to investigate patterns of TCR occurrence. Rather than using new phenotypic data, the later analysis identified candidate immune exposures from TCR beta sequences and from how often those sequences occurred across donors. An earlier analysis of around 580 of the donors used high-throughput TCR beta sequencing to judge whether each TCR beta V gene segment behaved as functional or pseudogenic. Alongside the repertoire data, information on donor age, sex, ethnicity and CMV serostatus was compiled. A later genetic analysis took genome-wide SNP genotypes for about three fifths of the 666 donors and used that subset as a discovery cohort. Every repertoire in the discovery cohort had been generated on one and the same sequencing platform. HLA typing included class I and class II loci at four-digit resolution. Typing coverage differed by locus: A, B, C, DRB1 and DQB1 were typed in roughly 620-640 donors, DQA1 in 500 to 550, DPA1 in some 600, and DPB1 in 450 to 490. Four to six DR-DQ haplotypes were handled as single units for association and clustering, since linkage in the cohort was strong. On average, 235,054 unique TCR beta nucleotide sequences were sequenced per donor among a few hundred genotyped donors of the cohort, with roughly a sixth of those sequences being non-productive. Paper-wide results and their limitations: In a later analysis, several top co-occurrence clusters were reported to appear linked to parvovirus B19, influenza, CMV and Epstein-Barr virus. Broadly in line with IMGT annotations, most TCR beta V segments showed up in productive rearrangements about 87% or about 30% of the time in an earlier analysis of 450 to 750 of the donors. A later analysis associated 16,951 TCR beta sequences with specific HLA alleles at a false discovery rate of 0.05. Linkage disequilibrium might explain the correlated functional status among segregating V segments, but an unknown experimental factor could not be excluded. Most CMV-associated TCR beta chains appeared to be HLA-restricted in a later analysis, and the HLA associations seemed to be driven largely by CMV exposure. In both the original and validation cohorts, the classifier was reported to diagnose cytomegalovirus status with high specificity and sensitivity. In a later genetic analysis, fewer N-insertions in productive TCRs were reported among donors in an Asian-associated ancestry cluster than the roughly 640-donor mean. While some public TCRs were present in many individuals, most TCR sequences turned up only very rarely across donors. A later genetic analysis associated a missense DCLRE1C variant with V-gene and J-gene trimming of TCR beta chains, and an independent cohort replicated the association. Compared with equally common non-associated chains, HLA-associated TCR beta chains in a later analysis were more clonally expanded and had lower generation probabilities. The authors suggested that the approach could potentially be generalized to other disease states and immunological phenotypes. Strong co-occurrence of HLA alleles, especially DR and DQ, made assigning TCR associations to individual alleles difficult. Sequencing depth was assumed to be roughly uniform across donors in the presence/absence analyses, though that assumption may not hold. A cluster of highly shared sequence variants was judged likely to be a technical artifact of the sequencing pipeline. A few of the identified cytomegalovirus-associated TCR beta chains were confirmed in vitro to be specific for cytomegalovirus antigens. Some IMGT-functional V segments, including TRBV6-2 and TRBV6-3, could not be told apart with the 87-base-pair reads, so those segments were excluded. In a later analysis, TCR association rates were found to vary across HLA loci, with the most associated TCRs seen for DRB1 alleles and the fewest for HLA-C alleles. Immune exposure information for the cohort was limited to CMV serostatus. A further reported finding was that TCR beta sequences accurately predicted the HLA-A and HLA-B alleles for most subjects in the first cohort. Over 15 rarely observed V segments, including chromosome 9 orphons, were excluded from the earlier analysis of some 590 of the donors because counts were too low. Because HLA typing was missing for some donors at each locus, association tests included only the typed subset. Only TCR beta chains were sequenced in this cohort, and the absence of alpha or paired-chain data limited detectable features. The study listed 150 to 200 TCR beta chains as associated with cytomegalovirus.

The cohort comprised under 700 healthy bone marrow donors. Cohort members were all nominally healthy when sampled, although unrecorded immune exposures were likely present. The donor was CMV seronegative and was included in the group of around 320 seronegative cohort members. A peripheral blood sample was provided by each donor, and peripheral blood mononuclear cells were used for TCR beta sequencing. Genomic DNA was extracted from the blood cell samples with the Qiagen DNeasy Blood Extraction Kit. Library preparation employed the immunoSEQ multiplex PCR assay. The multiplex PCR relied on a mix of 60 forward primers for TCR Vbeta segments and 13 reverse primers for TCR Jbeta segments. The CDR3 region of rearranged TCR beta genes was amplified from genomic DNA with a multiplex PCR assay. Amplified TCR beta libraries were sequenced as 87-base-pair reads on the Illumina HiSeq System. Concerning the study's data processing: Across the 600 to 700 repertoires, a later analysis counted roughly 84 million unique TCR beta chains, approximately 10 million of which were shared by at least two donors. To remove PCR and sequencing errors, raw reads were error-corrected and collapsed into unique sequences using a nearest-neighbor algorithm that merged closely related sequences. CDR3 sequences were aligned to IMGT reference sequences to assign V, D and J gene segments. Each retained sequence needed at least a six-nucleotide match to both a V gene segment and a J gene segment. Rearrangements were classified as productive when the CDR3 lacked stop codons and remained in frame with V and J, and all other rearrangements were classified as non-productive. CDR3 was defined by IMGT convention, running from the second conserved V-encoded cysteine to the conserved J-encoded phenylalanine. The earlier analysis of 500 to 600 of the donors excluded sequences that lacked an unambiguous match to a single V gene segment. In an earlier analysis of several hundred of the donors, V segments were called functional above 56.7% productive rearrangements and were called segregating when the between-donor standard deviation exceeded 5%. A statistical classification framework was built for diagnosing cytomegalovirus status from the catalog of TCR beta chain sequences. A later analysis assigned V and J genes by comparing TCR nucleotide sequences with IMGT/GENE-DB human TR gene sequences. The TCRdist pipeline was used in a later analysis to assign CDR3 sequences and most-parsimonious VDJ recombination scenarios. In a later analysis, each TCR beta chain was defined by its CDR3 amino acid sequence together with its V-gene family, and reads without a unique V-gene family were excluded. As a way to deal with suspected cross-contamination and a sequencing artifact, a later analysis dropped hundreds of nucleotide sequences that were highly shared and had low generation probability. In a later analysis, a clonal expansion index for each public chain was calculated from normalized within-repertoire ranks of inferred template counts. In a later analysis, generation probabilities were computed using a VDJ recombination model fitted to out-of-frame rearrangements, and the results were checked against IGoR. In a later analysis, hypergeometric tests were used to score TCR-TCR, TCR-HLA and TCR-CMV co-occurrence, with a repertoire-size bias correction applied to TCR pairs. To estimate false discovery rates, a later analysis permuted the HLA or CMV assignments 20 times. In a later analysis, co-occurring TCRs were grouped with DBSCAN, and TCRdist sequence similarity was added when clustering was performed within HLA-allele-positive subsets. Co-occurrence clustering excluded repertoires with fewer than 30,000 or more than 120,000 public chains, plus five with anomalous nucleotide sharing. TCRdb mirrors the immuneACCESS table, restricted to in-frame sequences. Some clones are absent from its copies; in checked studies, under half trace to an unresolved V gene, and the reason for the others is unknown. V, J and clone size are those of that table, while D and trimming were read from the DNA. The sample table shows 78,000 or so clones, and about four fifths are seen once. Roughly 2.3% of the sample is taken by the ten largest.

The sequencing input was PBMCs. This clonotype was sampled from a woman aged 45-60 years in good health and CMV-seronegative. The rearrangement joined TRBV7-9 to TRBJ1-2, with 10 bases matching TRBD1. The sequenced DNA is TGTGCCAGCAGCTTGGGACAGGGGATCCATGGCTACACCTTC. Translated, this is CASSLGQGIHGYTF.